The 27 T cell receptor beta chains given below trace back to one sample, sequenced in a study of blood T cells in healthy people across ages. With a J-beta primer mix and a sample-barcoded 5' primer, a second PCR ran about 7 to 12 cycles. TCRdb fed the 5' RACE reads into MiXCR, producing one record per CDR3 protein. The sample has around 1.5 million distinct CDR3 sequences, 55% to 75% seen once. The sequenced material came from blood. The receptors come from a man aged 18 to 30 in good health.

The chain combines TRBV6-1 with TRBJ2-7; 7 bases align to TRBD1. Germline V lookup: CDR1 MNHNS, CDR2 SASEGT. Germline trimming cut 6 bases from V and 3 bases from J; bases unmatched to any gene: 11. The length of the CDR3 is 15 residues. The CDR3 spells CASRDFGDSHYEQYF. The CDR3, as DNA: TGTGCCAGCAGGGATTTTGGGGACAGTCACTACGAGCAGTACTTC.

The chain joins TRBV5-1 to TRBJ1-4, with 10 bases lining up with TRBD1. CDR3 length: 15 amino acids. Unmatched junction bases numbered 8, after V lost 4 bases and J lost 8 bases. CDR1 and CDR2 from the germline V gene are SGHRS and YFSETQ. CDR3 sequence reads: CASSPGTGDLEKLFF. In DNA form, the CDR3 reads TGCGCCAGCAGCCCGGGGACAGGGGATTTGGAAAAACTGTTTTTT.

This clonotype was found a few times. The rearrangement links TRBV6-6 to TRBJ2-7, with D perhaps TRBD2 (6 bases). V lost 8 bases and J 3 bases, leaving 8 bases between the germline ends. Per germline, CDR1 MNHNY and CDR2 SVGAGI (reference sequence). There are 11 residues in the CDR3. CDR3 residues: CASAGGYEQYF. The CDR3 nucleotides are TGTGCCAGCGCCGGGGGCTACGAGCAGTACTTC.

About this clonotype: At one end, the junction sequence differs from germline, possibly due to a read error. This sequence joins TRBV27 and TRBJ2-1; TRBD2 aligns across 7 bases. Germline values: CDR1 MNHEY, CDR2 SMNVEV (reference sequence). This CDR3 has 17 residues. CDR3 protein: CANSLSPAGNLYNEQFF. CDR3 coding DNA: TGTGCCAACAGTTTATCTCCAGCGGGGAACCTATACAATGAGCAGTTCTTC.

The chain carries TRBV4-1 and TRBJ1-4; 8 nucleotides line up with TRBD1. There are 14 residues in the CDR3. From germline, CDR1 is MGHRA and CDR2 YSYEKL. Trimming removed 3 bases from V and 8 bases from J; junction bases left unmatched: 5. DNA for the CDR3: TGCGCCAGCAGCCAGTACAGGGGGGACGAAAAACTGTTTTTT. It is translated as CASSQYRGDEKLFF.

The rearrangement links TRBV7-8 to TRBJ2-3; D not certain. Germline loops: CDR1 SGHVS, CDR2 FQNEAQ. The length of the CDR3 is 12 residues. Trimming took 4 bases from V and 10 from J, leaving 12 bases between them. The CDR3 nucleotides read TGTGCCAGCAGCTACTTGCTAGGGCCGCAGTATTTT. It translates to CASSYLLGPQYF.

This clonotype was observed a handful of times. The chain uses TRBV7-8 and TRBJ2-5; perhaps D is TRBD1 or TRBD2 (5 bases each). The V end was cut by 4 bases, the J end by 5 bases, with 11 bases between. The germline CDR1 and CDR2 sequences are SGHVS and FQNEAQ. The CDR3 length is 13 residues. In nucleotides, the CDR3 is TGTGCCAGCAGCTCGGGACGTCCGGAGACCCAGTACTTC. Its translation: CASSSGRPETQYF. The entire variable domain, with the rest obtained from reference TRBV7-8 and TRBJ2-5, is as follows: GAGVSQSPRYKVAKRGQDVALRCDPISGHVSLFWYQQALGQGPEFLTYFQNEAQLDKSGLPSDRFFAERPEGSVSTLKIQRTQQEDSAVYLCASSSGRPETQYFGPGTRLLVL.

The chain recombines TRBV25-1 with TRBJ2-1; D is possibly TRBD2 (5 bases). From germline, CDR1 is MGHDK and CDR2 SYGVNS. This CDR3 is 15 amino acids long. V dropped 2 bases and J dropped 5 bases, with 13 bases sitting between them. The chain's CDR3 is CASSETSGENNEQFF. The DNA of the CDR3 is TGTGCCAGCAGTGAAACTAGTGGGGAAAACAATGAGCAGTTCTTC.

The rearrangement links TRBV4-2 to TRBJ2-7; D is unresolved. The CDR3 is 16 amino acids. The germline V gene encodes CDR1 LGHNA and CDR2 YNFKEQ. V lost 0 bases and J lost 3, with 15 bases in between. As DNA, the CDR3 is TGTGCCAGCAGCCAAGATCCGCGGCCCTTAGGCTACGAGCAGTACTTC. Translating gives CASSQDPRPLGYEQYF.

This clonotype has more than one count but fewer than ten. This rearrangement joins TRBV27 to TRBJ2-6; perhaps TRBD1 as D (6 bases). CDR3 size: 15 residues. Deletions cut 5 bases from V and 2 bases from J, with 10 bases between. Germline CDR1 MNHEY, CDR2 SMNVEV (reference sequence). CDR3 sequence (DNA): TGTGCCAGCAGTCCGTGGACAGCTGGGGCCAACGTCCTGACTTTC. This encodes CASSPWTAGANVLTF.

The chain's CDR3 is CASSQQLAESSYEQYF. CDR3 nucleotide sequence: TGCGCCAGCAGCCAACAACTAGCGGAAAGCTCCTACGAGCAGTACTTC. This chain uses TRBV4-1 with TRBJ2-7; 8 positions agree with TRBD2. With 2 bases clipped from V and 0 bases from J, the junction kept 6 bases outside the gene matches. CDR1 is MGHRA, CDR2 YSYEKL, per germline. The CDR3 length is 16 residues.

The CDR3 protein is CASSSGLMNTEAFF. DNA of the CDR3: TGTGCCAGCAGTTCGGGACTGATGAACACTGAAGCTTTCTTT. The genes are TRBV27 and TRBJ1-1, with D maybe TRBD1 (5 bases). Germline loops: CDR1 MNHEY, CDR2 SMNVEV (reference sequence). Between the trimmed V and J ends, which lost 4 bases and 0 bases, there was a span of 9 bases. The CDR3 sequence is 14 residues long.

The rearrangement links TRBV6-1 to TRBJ2-7; 11 bases are a match to TRBD2. The germline CDR1 and CDR2 sequences are MNHNS and SASEGT. CDR3 length: 19 amino acids. V lost 5 bases, J lost 0 bases, and 15 bases stayed unmatched. The CDR3 spells CASSPKRATSGRTSYEQYF. CDR3 nucleotides: TGTGCCAGCAGTCCCAAGAGGGCCACTAGCGGGAGAACCTCCTACGAGCAGTACTTC.

The rearrangement uses TRBV5-8 and TRBJ2-7; 7 bases agree with TRBD1. The CDR3 runs to 15 residues. The V gene's germline CDR1 is SGHTS and CDR2 YDEGEE. Trimming removed 0 bases from V and 2 bases from J; junction bases left unmatched: 5. The CDR3 is CASSLGTGMTYEQYF. CDR3 coding DNA: TGTGCCAGCAGCTTGGGGACAGGCATGACCTACGAGCAGTACTTC.

This clonotype has more than one count but fewer than ten. Here the CDR3 DNA reads TGTGCCAGCAGCTCGATGGGACGGCTGAACACTGAAGCTTTCTTT. It codes for CASSSMGRLNTEAFF. V and J are TRBV11-2 and TRBJ1-1; a possible D gene is TRBD1 (5 bases). This CDR3 comprises 15 residues. The V gene lost 4 bases and the J gene lost 0 bases, with 12 bases spanning the gap. Germline V gives CDR1 SGHAT, CDR2 FQNNGV.

The chain uses TRBV11-1 and TRBJ2-1; maybe TRBD1 (6 bases). Germline values: CDR1 SGHAT, CDR2 FQDESV (reference sequence). Trimming pared 6 bases from V and 2 bases from J, leaving 17 bases between. The CDR3 runs 16 residues. The CDR3 nucleotides read TGTGCCAGCAGTCCCAGGGGCCCGCGGACCTACAATGAGCAGTTCTTC. It is translated as CASSPRGPRTYNEQFF.

This sequence joins TRBV21-1 and TRBJ2-1; the D segment call TRBD2 is taken from the table without a DNA check. TRBV21-1 is labeled a pseudogene. The CDR3 consists of 17 residues. The CDR3 loop reads CASSSVLAGDRGNEQFF. The CDR3 DNA follows: TGTGCCAGCAGCTCGGTTCTAGCGGGAGATCGGGGCAATGAGCAGTTCTTC.

The gene calls are TRBV7-2 and TRBJ1-2; the D is unclear. The germline gives CDR1 SGHTA, CDR2 FQGNSA. The CDR3 spans 13 residues. Trimming pared 1 base from V and 5 bases from J, leaving 8 bases between. Here the CDR3 reads CASSLEGVYGYTF. CDR3 bases: TGTGCCAGCAGCTTAGAGGGTGTGTATGGCTACACCTTC.

The genes are TRBV20-1 and TRBJ1-2, with D perhaps TRBD1 (6 bases). V lost 1 base to trimming and J lost 8 bases, with 11 bases between them. CDR3 length equals 12 residues. Germline V gene sequence: CDR1 DFQATT, CDR2 SNEGSKA (reference sequence). Written as DNA, the CDR3 is TGCAGTGCTAGAGGGGGGGCGGACGGCTACACCTTC. It yields the protein CSARGGADGYTF.

This clonotype was picked up one time. The rearrangement links TRBV7-6 to TRBJ1-2; no reliable D call. There are 13 residues in the CDR3. Trimming pared 3 bases from V and 7 bases from J, leaving 12 bases between. From germline, CDR1 is SGHVS and CDR2 FNYEAQ. CDR3 protein: CASSLGPRAGYTF. CDR3 in DNA: TGTGCCAGCAGCTTGGGCCCGAGGGCTGGCTACACCTTC.

The chain links TRBV7-2 to TRBJ2-3; 10 bases align to TRBD2. V lost 2 bases to trimming and J lost 3 bases; unmatched junction nucleotides: 17. CDR1 is SGHTA and CDR2 is FQGNSA in the germline V gene. There are 20 residues in the CDR3. Written as DNA, the CDR3 is TGTGCCAGCAGCTTATCCCCGCCCCGGATGGCTAGCGGGGGAACAGATACGCAGTATTTT. This gives the protein CASSLSPPRMASGGTDTQYF. Full variable domain (remainder filled in from reference TRBV7-2 and TRBJ2-3): GAGVSQSPSNKVTEKGKDVELRCDPISGHTALYWYRQSLGQGLEFLIYFQGNSAPDKSGLPSDRFSAERTGGSVSTLTIQRTQQEDSAVYLCASSLSPPRMASGGTDTQYFGPGTRLTVL.

The chain carries TRBV24-1 and TRBJ2-7, with unresolved D. Matching the DNA end better, TRBJ2-5 makes the J call doubtful. Germline CDR1 and CDR2: KGHDR and SFDVKD. The CDR3 spans 13 residues. The CDR3 coding sequence is TGTGCCACCAGTGATTTGGGAAAAGAGACCCAGTACTTC. This gives the protein CATSDLGKETQYF.

CDR3 sequence: CASSLDSRGTNNSPLHF. The CDR3 DNA reads as TGTGCCAGCAGCTTAGATTCCAGGGGAACCAATAATTCACCCCTCCACTTT. This chain uses TRBV7-2 with TRBJ1-6; TRBD1 might be the D (6 bases). Trimming took off 1 base at V and 5 bases at J, with 15 bases between the two ends. This CDR3 region has 17 residues. The germline V gene encodes CDR1 SGHTA and CDR2 FQGNSA.

V is TRBV24-1 and J is TRBJ2-1; D might be TRBD1 (6 bases). The CDR3 runs to 15 residues. V lost 4 bases to trimming and J lost 4 bases, with 13 bases between them. CDR1 and CDR2 (germline): KGHDR, SFDVKD. The CDR3 DNA reads as TGTGCCACCAGTGACGACCGGGACAAGTACAATGAGCAGTTCTTC. Translated: CATSDDRDKYNEQFF.

The chain carries TRBV27 and TRBJ1-2; no clear D. The germline gives CDR1 MNHEY, CDR2 SMNVEV (reference sequence). V was cut by 8 bases and J by 5 bases, with 12 bases left in between. The CDR3 sequence is 12 residues long. CDR3 bases: TGTGCCAGCGGGGTCCCCCCTTATGGCTACACCTTC. Translating gives CASGVPPYGYTF.

The rearrangement joins TRBV11-1 to TRBJ2-6, with D maybe TRBD2 (5 bases). CDR1 SGHAT and CDR2 FQDESV come from the germline V gene (reference sequence). V shed 1 base and J shed 2 bases, with 9 bases lying between them. The CDR3 contains 16 residues. As DNA, the CDR3 is TGTGCCAGCAGCTTAGACGTCGGGACTGGGGCCAACGTCCTGACTTTC. Translating gives CASSLDVGTGANVLTF.

The genes are TRBV5-6 and TRBJ1-4; D not certain. The germline CDR1 and CDR2 sequences are SGHDT and YYEEEE. V was trimmed by 0 bases and J by 0 bases, leaving 6 bases between them. The CDR3 is 15 amino acids. The CDR3: CASSLAISTNEKLFF. In nucleotides, the CDR3 is TGTGCCAGCAGCTTGGCAATCTCAACTAATGAAAAACTGTTTTTT.